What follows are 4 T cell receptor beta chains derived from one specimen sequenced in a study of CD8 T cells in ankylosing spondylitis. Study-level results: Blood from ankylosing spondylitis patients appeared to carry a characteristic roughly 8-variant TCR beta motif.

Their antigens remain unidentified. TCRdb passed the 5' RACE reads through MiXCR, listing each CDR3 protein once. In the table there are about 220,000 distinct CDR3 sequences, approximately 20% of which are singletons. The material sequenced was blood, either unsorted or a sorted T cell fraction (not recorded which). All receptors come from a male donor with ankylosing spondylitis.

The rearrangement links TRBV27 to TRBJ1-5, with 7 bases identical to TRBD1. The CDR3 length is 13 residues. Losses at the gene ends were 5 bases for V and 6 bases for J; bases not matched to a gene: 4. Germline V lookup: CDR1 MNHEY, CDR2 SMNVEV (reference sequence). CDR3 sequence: CASSLQGLQPQHF. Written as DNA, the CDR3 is TGTGCCAGCAGTCTACAGGGGCTTCAGCCCCAGCATTTT.

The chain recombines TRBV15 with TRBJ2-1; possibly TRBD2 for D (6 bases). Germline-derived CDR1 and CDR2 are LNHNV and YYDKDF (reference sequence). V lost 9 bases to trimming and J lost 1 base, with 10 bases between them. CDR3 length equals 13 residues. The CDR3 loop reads CATRRESYNEQFF. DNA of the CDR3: TGTGCCACTAGGAGGGAATCCTACAATGAGCAGTTCTTC.

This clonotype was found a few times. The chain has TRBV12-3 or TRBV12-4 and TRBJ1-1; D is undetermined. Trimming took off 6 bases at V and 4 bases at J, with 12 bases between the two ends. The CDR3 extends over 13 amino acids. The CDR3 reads CASSHSFGTEAFF. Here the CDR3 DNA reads TGTGCCAGCAGCCACAGTTTCGGCACTGAAGCTTTCTTT.

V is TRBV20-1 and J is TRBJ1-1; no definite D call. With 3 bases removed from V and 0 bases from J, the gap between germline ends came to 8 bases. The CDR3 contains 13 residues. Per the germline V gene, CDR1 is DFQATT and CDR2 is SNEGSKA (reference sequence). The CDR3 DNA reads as TGCAGTGCTAGGATCGAGCTGAACACTGAAGCTTTCTTT. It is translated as CSARIELNTEAFF.